One and the same sample provided the 25 T cell receptor beta chains below, sequenced in a study of blood T cells in healthy people across ages. PCR was performed a second time for roughly 7 to 11 cycles using a sample-barcoded 5' primer and a J-beta primer mix. TCRdb called the 5' RACE reads again in MiXCR, with one record for every CDR3 protein. Found here are roughly 1,700,000 distinct CDR3 sequences, 28% of them singletons; the top ten hold 7.7%. Sample: blood. Receptor source: a woman aged 30 to 39 in good health.

The CDR3 nucleotides read TGTGCCAGCAGTTTAACAGTCCACTATGGCTACACCTTC. Its translation is CASSLTVHYGYTF. The chain carries TRBV28 and TRBJ1-2, with D unclear. CDR1 and CDR2 (germline): MDHEN, SYDVKM. Trimming pared 2 bases from V and 3 bases from J, leaving 7 bases between. The CDR3 has 13 residues.

On this clonotype: This could be a read error, since a much larger clone is one nucleotide away. The chain combines TRBV11-1 with TRBJ2-1, with D possibly called TRBD1 or TRBD2 (6 bases each). The J call may be wrong; the DNA end is better matched by TRBJ2-7. The CDR3 loop spans 16 amino acids. Germline values: CDR1 SGHAT, CDR2 FQDESV (reference sequence). The DNA of the CDR3 is TGTGCCAGCAGGGAGGGGGGTTCCAGCTCCTACAATGAGCAGTACTTC. Its protein is CASREGGSSSYNEQYF.

This clonotype was seen more than once but under ten times. The CDR3 region is CASSSDLTRGRETQYF. CDR3 in DNA: TGCGCCAGCAGTTCCGACCTAACTAGGGGACGGGAGACCCAGTACTTC. The chain joins TRBV5-1 to TRBJ2-5; D is possibly TRBD1 or TRBD2 (5 bases each). The CDR3 totals 16 residues. V was pared by 5 bases and J by 5 bases, with 22 bases between. In germline, CDR1 is SGHRS, CDR2 YFSETQ.

The genes are TRBV28 and TRBJ2-1; D remains unclear. With 3 bases removed from V and 9 bases from J, the gap between germline ends came to 12 bases. Germline values: CDR1 MDHEN, CDR2 SYDVKM. The CDR3 runs 13 residues. CDR3 protein: CASSFGQTFEQFF. The CDR3 DNA is TGTGCCAGCAGTTTTGGGCAGACATTTGAGCAGTTCTTC.

The chain carries TRBV20-1 and TRBJ2-5; 12 bases line up with TRBD2. The CDR3 loop spans 15 amino acids. The germline V gene has CDR1 DFQATT and CDR2 SNEGSKA (reference sequence). V lost 3 bases and J lost 5; bases outside the gene matches: 7. CDR3 coding DNA: TGCAGTGCTAGCCCTAGCGGGGGGGCCCTGGAGACCCAGTACTTC. Encoded protein: CSASPSGGALETQYF.

In this sample, this clonotype turned up many times. The V gene is TRBV5-1, the J gene TRBJ2-4; weak D call: TRBD2 (6 bases). This CDR3 region has 15 residues. The germline V gene has CDR1 SGHRS and CDR2 YFSETQ. Trimming cost V 4 bases and J 2 bases, with 13 bases left between them. Here the CDR3 DNA reads TGCGCCAGCAGCATCGGGGACTTACCCAAAAACATTCAGTACTTC. Amino acid sequence: CASSIGDLPKNIQYF. Supplemented by reference TRBV5-1 and TRBJ2-4, the full variable domain reads KAGVTQTPRYLIKTRGQQVTLSCSPISGHRSVSWYQQTPGQGLQFLFEYFSETQRNKGNFPGRFSGRQFSNSRSEMNVSTLELGDSALYLCASSIGDLPKNIQYFGAGTRLSVL.

This clonotype showed up many times. The chain employs TRBV28 and TRBJ1-5; a weak D match, TRBD1 (6 bases). The CDR3 consists of 15 residues. The germline V gene encodes CDR1 MDHEN and CDR2 SYDVKM. Trimming removed 5 bases at V and 0 bases at J, with 11 bases between. The CDR3 nucleotides read TGTGCCAGCAGTCCCGGGGGCCGTAGCAATCAGCCCCAGCATTTT. Its protein is CASSPGGRSNQPQHF.

A remark on this clonotype: At one end, the junction sequence differs from germline, possibly due to a read error. The CDR3 here is CACSPTGGSYEQYF. The DNA for the CDR3 is TGTGCCTGCAGCCCGACAGGGGGGTCTTACGAGCAGTACTTC. The chain couples TRBV7-9 to TRBJ2-7; TRBD1 aligns across 9 bases. Germline V lookup: CDR1 SEHNR, CDR2 FQNEAQ (reference sequence). This CDR3 has 14 residues.

This clonotype was seen at least ten times. This sequence joins TRBV4-3 and TRBJ1-2; D gene unclear. This CDR3 comprises 15 residues. Trimming took off 1 base at V and 2 bases at J, with 11 bases between the two ends. Germline values: CDR1 LGHNA, CDR2 YSLEER. The CDR3 DNA reads TGCGCCAGCAGCCAAGGATCGGATCCGAACTATGGCTACACCTTC. The encoded protein is CASSQGSDPNYGYTF.

On this clonotype: One junction end disagrees with the germline gene, perhaps due to a read error. This chain joins TRBV12-5 and TRBJ2-1; TRBD2 matches at 7 bases. The CDR3 spans 13 residues. CDR1 and CDR2 (germline): LGHNT, FRNRAP. Here the CDR3 DNA reads TGTGCTGGTGGTAGAGAAGCGGGACGGGAGCAGTTCTTC. It translates to CAGGREAGREQFF.

Here the CDR3 reads CASSDWAGEYGYTF. The CDR3, as DNA: TGTGCCAGCAGTGATTGGGCAGGAGAGTATGGCTACACCTTC. The J gene is TRBJ1-2, the V gene TRBV2; D unclear. The V end lost 3 bases, the J end lost 5 bases, and 13 bases lay between the germline ends. The V gene's germline CDR1 is SNHLY and CDR2 FYNNEI. This CDR3 is 14 amino acids long.

This clonotype was picked up many times. The chain combines TRBV12-3 or TRBV12-4 with TRBJ1-6, with 7 nucleotides matching TRBD1. With 5 bases clipped from V and 7 bases from J, the junction kept 5 bases outside the gene matches. The CDR3 runs to 14 residues. The CDR3 is CASSPTGLNSPLHF. CDR3 nucleotide sequence: TGTGCCAGCAGTCCGACAGGGCTCAATTCACCCCTCCACTTT.

At least ten counts were recorded for this clonotype. The CDR3, as DNA: TGTGCCAGCAGCCCTGGGACTAGCGGGGGAAGAACCTACGAGCAGTACTTC. Encoded protein: CASSPGTSGGRTYEQYF. The chain joins TRBV11-2 to TRBJ2-7; 14 bases are a match to TRBD2. Trimming removed 5 bases from V and 2 bases from J; junction bases left unmatched: 8. The CDR3 runs 17 residues. The germline CDR1 and CDR2 sequences are SGHAT and FQNNGV.

At least ten counts were recorded for this clonotype. The chain uses TRBV24-1 and TRBJ2-1; tentative D call: TRBD2 (5 bases). CDR1 is KGHDR, CDR2 SFDVKD, per germline. V lost 5 bases, J lost 3 bases, and 7 bases lay in between. The length of the CDR3 is 13 residues. The CDR3 protein is CATSGGIYNEQFF. The CDR3 DNA reads as TGTGCCACCAGTGGAGGGATCTACAATGAGCAGTTCTTC.

This clonotype has a handful of counts. The gene calls are TRBV28 and TRBJ2-6, with D possibly TRBD1 on 6 matching bases. V was shortened by 3 bases and J by 2 bases, with 14 bases between the two germline ends. Germline loops: CDR1 MDHEN, CDR2 SYDVKM. This CDR3 region has 17 residues. CDR3 loop: CASSFPGQRTGANVLTF. CDR3 in DNA: TGTGCCAGCAGTTTTCCGGGACAACGGACTGGGGCCAACGTCCTGACTTTC.

This clonotype has only a few counts. The chain combines TRBV7-6 with TRBJ2-7, with 7 bases lining up with TRBD1. The CDR3 runs 15 residues. V was clipped by 1 base and J by 5 bases; unmatched bases: 8. Germline V gives CDR1 SGHVS, CDR2 FNYEAQ. The CDR3, as DNA: TGTGCCAGCAGCTTAGTGGGACAGAGCCTCCACGAGCAGTACTTC. Translation gives CASSLVGQSLHEQYF.

This chain links TRBV20-1 with TRBJ1-5; TRBD1 matches at 8 bases. The CDR3 runs to 14 residues. After removal of 1 base from V and 6 bases from J, the junction contained 5 bases not matched to a gene. Germline CDR1 and CDR2: DFQATT and SNEGSKA (reference sequence). CDR3 sequence: CSARGGQGVQPQHF. Here the CDR3 DNA reads TGCAGTGCTAGAGGTGGACAGGGTGTTCAGCCCCAGCATTTT.

The sample holds one count of this clonotype. The chain employs TRBV9 and TRBJ1-4, with D possibly being TRBD1 (6 bases). The CDR3 contains 16 residues. V gave up 0 bases and J gave up 4 bases, with 13 bases separating them. Germline lookup yields CDR1 SGDLS and CDR2 YYNGEE. CDR3: CASSVGPTGFNEKLFF. The CDR3 nucleotides read TGTGCCAGCAGCGTAGGTCCGACAGGTTTTAATGAAAAACTGTTTTTT.

The chain couples TRBV7-2 to TRBJ1-1; D not certain. This CDR3 comprises 14 residues. V lost 6 bases and J 0 bases, leaving 11 bases between the germline ends. Germline V gene data show CDR1 as SGHTA and CDR2 as FQGNSA. The CDR3: CASSFDMLNTEAFF. The CDR3 bases are TGTGCCAGCAGTTTTGATATGCTGAACACTGAAGCTTTCTTT.

A note on this clonotype: A much larger clone differs from this one at a single base, so this may be a read error. The chain employs TRBV13 and TRBJ2-7; perhaps TRBD2 as D (5 bases). This CDR3 region has 16 residues. Trimming pared 7 bases from V and 0 bases from J, leaving 19 bases between. Germline V lookup: CDR1 PRHDT, CDR2 FYEKMQ (reference sequence). The CDR3 region has the DNA TGTGCCAGCAACCCAAGTAGCGCGTATAGCTCCTACGAGCAGTACTTC. It yields the protein CASNPSSAYSSYEQYF.

This clonotype was seen more than once but under ten times. V gene TRBV7-2 combines with J gene TRBJ1-2; the D is unclear. V lost 5 bases and J lost 7, with 11 bases in between. Germline CDR1 is SGHTA and CDR2 is FQGNSA. The CDR3 is 12 amino acids. CDR3 protein: CASSPLSPGYTF. CDR3 coding DNA: TGTGCCAGCAGCCCTTTGTCCCCTGGCTACACCTTC. Using reference TRBV7-2 and TRBJ1-2 for the parts outside the CDR3, the full variable domain is GAGVSQSPSNKVTEKGKDVELRCDPISGHTALYWYRQSLGQGLEFLIYFQGNSAPDKSGLPSDRFSAERTGGSVSTLTIQRTQQEDSAVYLCASSPLSPGYTFGSGTRLTVV.

The rearrangement uses TRBV10-3 and TRBJ2-2; 16 bases align to TRBD2. The CDR3 runs to 21 residues. CDR1 is ENHRY, CDR2 SYGVKD, per germline. Trimming cost V 10 bases and J 0 bases; bases outside gene matches: 17. This CDR3 is CATRDPGLAGGILPNTGELFF. CDR3 coding DNA: TGTGCCACCAGAGACCCGGGACTAGCGGGAGGGATCTTACCGAACACCGGGGAGCTGTTTTTT.

In this sample, this clonotype turned up a few times. The rearrangement joins TRBV5-1 to TRBJ2-5, with D possibly TRBD2 on 5 matching bases. The J call may be wrong; the DNA end is better matched by TRBJ2-7. CDR1 and CDR2 from the germline V gene are SGHRS and YFSETQ. The CDR3 covers 13 residues. The CDR3 is CASRPNRDYEQYF. The CDR3 DNA reads as TGCGCCAGCAGACCAAACCGGGACTACGAGCAGTACTTC.

This clonotype was seen a few times. This sequence joins TRBV5-4 and TRBJ2-1, with TRBD1 matching over 11 bases. The CDR3 is made up of 19 amino acids. CDR1 and CDR2 from the germline V gene are SGHNT and YYREEE (reference sequence). V shed 0 bases and J 0 bases; nucleotides not matched to a gene: 8. The CDR3 loop is CASSLGTGGSRRSYNEQFF. CDR3 coding DNA: TGTGCCAGCAGCTTGGGGACAGGGGGCTCAAGGCGCTCCTACAATGAGCAGTTCTTC.

The chain uses TRBV5-5 and TRBJ2-4; the D is unclear. This CDR3 contains 15 residues. Trimming left V 0 bases short and J 0 bases short, with 7 bases between. CDR1 and CDR2 from the germline V gene are SGHKS and YYEKEE (reference sequence). CDR3 sequence reads: CASSLEPLAKNIQYF. CDR3 sequence (DNA): TGTGCCAGCAGCTTGGAGCCCTTAGCCAAAAACATTCAGTACTTC.